The present T cell receptor (beta chain) was sequenced within a study of T cell responses to AZD1222 COVID-19 vaccine. Study outcomes and limitations: Vaccine-related CD4 TCRs covered spike, predominating at 160-218 and 743-854. Spike-specific TCR repertoires showed rising breadth and depth after two AZD1222 doses.

After removal of 4 bases from V and 8 bases from J, the junction contained 6 bases not matched to a gene. CDR1 and CDR2 from the germline V gene are KGHDR and SFDVKD. The CDR3 runs to 14 residues. Comments on this clone: Antigen: not known.

Both about-4-week and about-12-week second-dose recipients were combined. Measured with immunoSEQ multiplex PCR; TCRdb has only the in-frame clones, and not every one. The data show approximately 80,000 clones, 80% to 90% seen once. The chain carries TRBV24-1 and TRBJ2-1; 8 nucleotides align to TRBD1. This receptor was taken from an adult who received the AZD1222 COVID-19 vaccine. Sequences were derived from peripheral blood, sampled 28 days after the second AZD1222 dose. CDR3 sequence (DNA): TGTGCCACCAGTGACGGACAGGGAAGGCATGAGCAGTTCTTC. Residues: CATSDGQGRHEQFF.